The rows below give T cell receptor beta chains drawn from one sample of a study of PD-L1 blockade in urothelial cancer. Produced via immunoSEQ multiplex PCR; TCRdb's table is partial and in-frame only. The sample contains roughly 130,000 clones, about 81% of which appear only once. The sample here was PBMCs, taken around atezolizumab (anti-PD-L1) treatment. Receptors were obtained from a man aged 50-60 years with urothelial cancer. CDR3s include the opening cysteine and the closing phenylalanine or tryptophan. The order of the fields is J gene, D gene, V gene, clone size, CDR3 protein, CDR3 DNA. D genes are given only for firm matches. Size values are once, few and many counts, or a class for expanded clones, and some rows have none.

TRBJ2-7,.,TRBV28,.,CASSFQGQLGSYEQYF,TGTGCCAGCAGTTTCCAAGGACAACTTGGCTCCTACGAGCAGTACTTC
TRBJ1-1,.,TRBV7-2,.,CASSLVGGNTEAFF,TGTGCCAGCAGCTTAGTAGGAGGCAACACTGAAGCTTTCTTT
TRBJ2-7,TRBD2,TRBV19,.,CASSGTSGSPDF,TGTGCCAGTAGTGGGACTAGCGGGAGCCCCGACTTC
TRBJ1-1,.,TRBV19,.,CASRRSGMNTEAFF,TGTGCCAGTAGGCGGAGTGGCATGAACACTGAAGCTTTCTTT
TRBJ2-1,TRBD2,TRBV7-2,.,CASSLAWRERRNEQFF,TGTGCCAGCAGCTTAGCGTGGCGGGAGCGTCGCAATGAGCAGTTCTTC
TRBJ2-1,TRBD1,TRBV7-2,.,CASSLAGQSLYNEQFF,TGTGCCAGCAGCTTAGCGGGACAGTCCCTCTACAATGAGCAGTTCTTC
TRBJ2-3,TRBD2,TRBV27,few,CASSPRGSGITDTQYF,TGTGCCAGCAGTCCCCGAGGTAGCGGGATCACAGATACGCAGTATTTT
TRBJ2-1,TRBD2,TRBV6-4,.,CASSGTTGGNEQFF,TGTGCCAGCAGCGGGACTACCGGAGGTAATGAGCAGTTCTTC
TRBJ2-7,TRBD2,TRBV30,.,CAWSVHSGGEQYF,TGTGCCTGGAGTGTACACTCGGGGGGAGAGCAGTACTTC
TRBJ1-1,.,TRBV28,.,CASSLAGAMNTEAFF,TGTGCCAGCAGTTTAGCAGGGGCGATGAACACTGAAGCTTTCTTT
TRBJ1-5,TRBD1,TRBV7-9,.,CASSKDRVGIQPQHF,TGTGCCAGCAGCAAAGACAGGGTAGGGATTCAGCCCCAGCATTTT
TRBJ2-7,.,TRBV6-9,.,CASSRGTDYEQYF,TGTGCCAGCAGCCGCGGGACAGACTACGAGCAGTACTTC
TRBJ2-7,TRBD1,TRBV5-4,.,CASSKPGQGLYEQYF,TGTGCCAGCAGTAAGCCGGGACAGGGGCTCTACGAGCAGTACTTC
TRBJ2-4,TRBD2,TRBV7-9,.,CASRTSGSGGHIQYF,TGTGCCAGCCGGACTAGCGGGAGTGGCGGCCACATTCAGTACTTC
TRBJ2-3,.,TRBV30,.,CAAAKVAVTDTQYF,TGTGCCGCGGCCAAGGTAGCGGTCACAGATACGCAGTATTTT
TRBJ2-5,.,TRBV28,.,CASYGAGETQYF,TGTGCCAGCTACGGGGCGGGGGAGACCCAGTACTTC
TRBJ1-4,.,TRBV6-6,.,CASNRGTNEKLFF,TGTGCCAGCAATAGGGGAACTAATGAAAAACTGTTTTTT
TRBJ2-5,TRBD2,TRBV27,.,CASSLSRGSRETQYF,TGTGCCAGCAGTTTATCGCGCGGGAGCCGCGAGACCCAGTACTTC
TRBJ2-3,TRBD2,TRBV10-3,.,CAISVRTSGSYTQYF,TGTGCCATCAGTGTCCGGACTAGCGGGAGTTATACGCAGTATTTT
TRBJ1-1,TRBD1,TRBV28,.,CASSLGTVNTEAFF,TGTGCCAGCAGTTTAGGGACAGTGAACACTGAAGCTTTCTTT
TRBJ2-1,.,TRBV7-9,once,CASSLDAPSLYNEQFF,TGTGCCAGCAGCTTAGATGCGCCTAGCCTCTACAATGAGCAGTTCTTC
TRBJ2-1,TRBD2,TRBV15,.,CATSRAGGLAGDEQFF,TGTGCCACCAGCAGAGCGGGGGGACTAGCGGGAGATGAGCAGTTCTTC
TRBJ2-5,TRBD1,TRBV14,.,CASSQARGLVETQYF,TGTGCCAGCAGCCAAGCTAGGGGGCTGGTAGAGACCCAGTACTTC
TRBJ2-5,.,TRBV9,.,CASSSQGTQYF,TGTGCCAGCAGCTCCCAGGGAACCCAGTACTTC
TRBJ1-6,.,TRBV7-9,.,CASSLGGGRGYNSPLHF,TGTGCCAGCAGCTTAGGGGGGGGGCGCGGGTATAATTCACCCCTCCACTTT
TRBJ1-2,TRBD1,TRBV7-9,.,CASSSDRTGTGWRGYTF,TGTGCCAGCAGCTCGGACCGGACCGGGACAGGGTGGCGAGGCTACACCTTC
TRBJ2-3,.,TRBV6-6,.,CASRYTDTQYF,TGTGCCAGCAGGTACACAGATACGCAGTATTTT
TRBJ2-1,TRBD1,TRBV28,.,CASSPYRGGEQFF,TGTGCCAGCAGTCCGTACAGGGGTGGTGAGCAGTTCTTC
TRBJ2-1,TRBD2,TRBV7-3,many,CASSLNPGLAFDEQFF,TGTGCCAGCAGCCTAAACCCGGGACTAGCTTTCGATGAGCAGTTCTTC
TRBJ2-1,TRBD1,TRBV7-6,few,CASSRRQGGGNEQFF,TGTGCCAGCAGCCGACGACAGGGGGGGGGAAATGAGCAGTTCTTC
TRBJ1-1,.,TRBV6-5,many,CASLGIGTEAFF,TGTGCCAGCCTCGGGATTGGGACTGAAGCTTTCTTT
TRBJ2-7,TRBD2,TRBV30,.,CAWSPSGRERNEQYF,TGTGCCTGGAGTCCCTCGGGGCGGGAGAGAAACGAGCAGTACTTC
TRBJ2-3,.,TRBV5-4,.,CASSSGGPTDTQYF,TGTGCCAGCAGCTCCGGTGGGCCCACCGATACGCAGTATTTT
TRBJ1-6,.,TRBV6-6,.,CASSYREAISPLHF,TGTGCCAGCAGTTACCGGGAGGCCATTTCACCCCTCCACTTT
TRBJ2-7,TRBD2,TRBV27,.,CASSKLAGGQYEQYF,TGTGCCAGCAGTAAACTAGCGGGAGGGCAATACGAGCAGTACTTC
TRBJ1-6,.,TRBV2,once,CASRRLSSYNSPLHF,TGTGCCAGCAGACGACTGAGCTCCTATAATTCACCCCTCCACTTT
TRBJ2-1,TRBD1,TRBV30,.,CACLSGTDPNEQFF,TGTGCCTGCCTTTCCGGGACAGATCCCAATGAGCAGTTCTTC
TRBJ2-7,TRBD2,TRBV28,.,CASSLAGGVEQYF,TGTGCCAGCAGTCTAGCGGGAGGGGTCGAGCAGTACTTC
TRBJ2-5,TRBD1,TRBV9,.,CASSSGTGFIETQYF,TGTGCCAGCAGCTCCGGGACAGGGTTTATAGAGACCCAGTACTTC
TRBJ2-5,.,TRBV15,.,CATSRDRQETQYF,TGTGCCACCAGCCGCGACAGGCAAGAGACCCAGTACTTC
TRBJ1-1,.,TRBV10-3,.,CANGRENTEAFF,TGTGCCAACGGACGGGAAAACACTGAAGCTTTCTTT
TRBJ2-4,.,TRBV28,.,CASSLAKNIQYF,TGTGCCAGCAGTCTAGCCAAAAACATTCAGTACTTC
TRBJ2-2,TRBD2,TRBV5-1,.,CASSSQVTSGPNTANTGELFF,TGCGCCAGCAGCTCCCAAGTGACTAGCGGGCCAAATACCGCGAACACCGGGGAGCTGTTTTTT
TRBJ2-3,.,TRBV30,.,CAWRAGSGSTDTQYF,TGTGCCTGGAGAGCAGGCTCCGGAAGCACAGATACGCAGTATTTT
TRBJ2-2,TRBD1,TRBV30,.,CAWSVDRGRAGELFF,TGTGCCTGGAGTGTTGACAGGGGCAGAGCCGGGGAGCTGTTTTTT
TRBJ2-1,.,TRBV7-8,.,CASSLVGVGGNEQFF,TGTGCCAGCAGCTTAGTGGGGGTAGGGGGCAATGAGCAGTTCTTC
TRBJ2-7,TRBD2,TRBV30,.,CAWRDLRGASEQYF,TGTGCCTGGAGGGACTTGCGGGGGGCCTCCGAGCAGTACTTC
TRBJ2-1,TRBD2,TRBV6-1,.,CAISGTSGRNEQFF,TGTGCCATTTCCGGGACTAGCGGGAGAAATGAGCAGTTCTTC
TRBJ1-2,TRBD1,TRBV7-9,.,CASSLMSRGYYGYTF,TGTGCCAGCAGTTTAATGTCCAGGGGGTACTATGGCTACACCTTC
TRBJ1-2,.,TRBV6-6,.,CASSYSTVGYTF,TGTGCCAGCAGTTACTCGACAGTCGGCTACACCTTC